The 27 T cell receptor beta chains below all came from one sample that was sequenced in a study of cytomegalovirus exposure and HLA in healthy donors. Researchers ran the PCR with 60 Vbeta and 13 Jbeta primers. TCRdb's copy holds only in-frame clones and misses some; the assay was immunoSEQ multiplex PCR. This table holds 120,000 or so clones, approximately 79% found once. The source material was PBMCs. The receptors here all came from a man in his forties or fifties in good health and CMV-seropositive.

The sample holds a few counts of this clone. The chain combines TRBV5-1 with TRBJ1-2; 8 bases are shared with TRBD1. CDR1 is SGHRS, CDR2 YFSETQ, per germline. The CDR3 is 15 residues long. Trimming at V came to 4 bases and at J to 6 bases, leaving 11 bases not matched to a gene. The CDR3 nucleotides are TGCGCCAGCAGCGACCCTGGACAGGGCAGGAATGGCTACACCTTC. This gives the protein CASSDPGQGRNGYTF.

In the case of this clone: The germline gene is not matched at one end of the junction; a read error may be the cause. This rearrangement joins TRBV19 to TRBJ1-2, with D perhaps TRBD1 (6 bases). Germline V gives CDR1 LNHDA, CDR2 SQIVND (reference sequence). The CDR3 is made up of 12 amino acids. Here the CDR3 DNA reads TGTGCCACTGGACAGATTTTTTATGACTACACCTTC. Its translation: CATGQIFYDYTF.

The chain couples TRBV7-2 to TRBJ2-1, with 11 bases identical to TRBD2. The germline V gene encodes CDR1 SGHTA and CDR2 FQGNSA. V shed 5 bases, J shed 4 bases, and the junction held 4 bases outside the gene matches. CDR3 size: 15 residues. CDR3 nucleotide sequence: TGTGCCAGCAGCAAGACTAGCGGGACTTACAATGAGCAGTTCTTC. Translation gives CASSKTSGTYNEQFF.

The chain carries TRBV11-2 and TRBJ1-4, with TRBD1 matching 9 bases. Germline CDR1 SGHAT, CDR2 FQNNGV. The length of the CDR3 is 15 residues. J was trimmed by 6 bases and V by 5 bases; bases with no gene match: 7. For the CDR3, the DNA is TGTGCCAGCAGCCGTTACAGGGGGCGTGATGAAAAACTGTTTTTT. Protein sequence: CASSRYRGRDEKLFF. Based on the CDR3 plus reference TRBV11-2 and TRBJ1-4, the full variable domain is EAGVAQSPRYKIIEKRQSVAFWCNPISGHATLYWYQQILGQGPKLLIQFQNNGVVDDSQLPKDRFSAERLKGVDSTLKIQPAKLEDSAVYLCASSRYRGRDEKLFFGSGTQLSVL.

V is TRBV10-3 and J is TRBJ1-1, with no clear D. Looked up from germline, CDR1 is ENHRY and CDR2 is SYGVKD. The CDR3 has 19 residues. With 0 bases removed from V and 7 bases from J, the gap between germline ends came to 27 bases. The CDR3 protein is CAISESQDYGVPREVEAFF. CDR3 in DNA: TGTGCCATCAGTGAGTCGCAGGACTACGGGGTCCCCCGGGAGGTTGAAGCTTTCTTT.

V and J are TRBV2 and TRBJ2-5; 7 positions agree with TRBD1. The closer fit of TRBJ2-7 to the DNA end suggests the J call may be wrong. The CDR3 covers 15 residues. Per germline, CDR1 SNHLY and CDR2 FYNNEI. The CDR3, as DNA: TGTGCCAGCAGTGAAGGGGGCAGGGGGTCCTACGAGCAGTACTTC. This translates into CASSEGGRGSYEQYF.

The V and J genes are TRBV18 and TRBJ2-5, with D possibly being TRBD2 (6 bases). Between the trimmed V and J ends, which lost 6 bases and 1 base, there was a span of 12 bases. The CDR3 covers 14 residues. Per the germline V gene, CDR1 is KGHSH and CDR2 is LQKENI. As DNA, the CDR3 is TGTGCCAGCTCCCCGTCGCGGGGCCAAGAGACCCAGTACTTC. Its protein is CASSPSRGQETQYF.

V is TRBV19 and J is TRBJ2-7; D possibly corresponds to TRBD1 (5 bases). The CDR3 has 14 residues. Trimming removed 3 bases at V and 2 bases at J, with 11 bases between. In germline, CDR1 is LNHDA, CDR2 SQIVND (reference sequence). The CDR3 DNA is TGTGCCAGTAGTATGGTGGGGCCAGCCTACGAGCAGTACTTC. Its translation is CASSMVGPAYEQYF.

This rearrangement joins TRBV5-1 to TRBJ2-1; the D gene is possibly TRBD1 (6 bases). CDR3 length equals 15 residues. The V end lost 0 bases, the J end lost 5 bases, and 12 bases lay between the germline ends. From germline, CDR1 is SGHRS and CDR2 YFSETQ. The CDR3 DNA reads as TGCGCCAGCAGCTTGGCCCCCGGGGACAACAATGAGCAGTTCTTC. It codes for CASSLAPGDNNEQFF.

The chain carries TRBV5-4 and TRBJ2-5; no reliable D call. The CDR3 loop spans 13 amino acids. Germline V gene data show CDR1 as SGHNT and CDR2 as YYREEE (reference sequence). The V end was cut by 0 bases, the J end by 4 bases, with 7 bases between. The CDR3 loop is CASSLAVAETQYF. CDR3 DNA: TGTGCCAGCAGCTTGGCCGTGGCAGAGACCCAGTACTTC.

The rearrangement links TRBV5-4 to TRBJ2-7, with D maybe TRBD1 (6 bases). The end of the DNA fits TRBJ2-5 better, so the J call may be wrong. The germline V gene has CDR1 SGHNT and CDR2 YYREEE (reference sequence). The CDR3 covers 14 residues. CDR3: CASSLVLGAETQYF. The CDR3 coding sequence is TGTGCCAGCAGCTTGGTTCTGGGGGCGGAGACCCAGTACTTC.

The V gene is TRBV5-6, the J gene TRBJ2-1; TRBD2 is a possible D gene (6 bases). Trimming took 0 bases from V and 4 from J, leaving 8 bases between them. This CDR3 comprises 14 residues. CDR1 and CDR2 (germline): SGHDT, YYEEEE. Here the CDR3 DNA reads TGTGCCAGCAGCTTGGTGCTAGCGTACAATGAGCAGTTCTTC. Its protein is CASSLVLAYNEQFF.

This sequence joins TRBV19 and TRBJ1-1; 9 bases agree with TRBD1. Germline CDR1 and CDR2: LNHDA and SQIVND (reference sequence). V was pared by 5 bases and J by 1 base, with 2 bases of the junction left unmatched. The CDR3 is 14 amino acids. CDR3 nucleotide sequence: TGTGCCAGTAGTCCGGGACAGGGGAACACTGAAGCTTTCTTT. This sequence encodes CASSPGQGNTEAFF.

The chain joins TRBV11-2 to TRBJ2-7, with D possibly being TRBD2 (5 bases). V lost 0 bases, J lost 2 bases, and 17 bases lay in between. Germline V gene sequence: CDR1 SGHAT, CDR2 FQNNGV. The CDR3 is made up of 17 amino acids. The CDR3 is CASSLDLGEGLPYEQYF. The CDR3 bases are TGTGCCAGCAGCTTAGATCTGGGTGAGGGCCTGCCCTACGAGCAGTACTTC.

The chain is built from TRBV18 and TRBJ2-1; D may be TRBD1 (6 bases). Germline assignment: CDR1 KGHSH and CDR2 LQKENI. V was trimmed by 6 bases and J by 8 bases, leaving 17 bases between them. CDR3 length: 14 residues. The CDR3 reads CASSPDSGGDEQFF. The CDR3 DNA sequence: TGTGCCAGCTCCCCGGACAGTGGTGGGGATGAGCAGTTCTTC.

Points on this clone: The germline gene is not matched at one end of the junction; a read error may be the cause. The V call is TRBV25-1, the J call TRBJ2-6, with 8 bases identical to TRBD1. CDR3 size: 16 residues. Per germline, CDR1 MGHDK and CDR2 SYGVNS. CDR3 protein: CASSEQGASGANGLTF. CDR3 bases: TGTGCCAGCAGTGAACAGGGGGCGTCTGGGGCCAACGGCCTGACTTTC. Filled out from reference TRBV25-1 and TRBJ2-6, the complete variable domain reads EADIYQTPRYLVIGTGKKITLECSQTMGHDKMYWYQQDPGMELHLIHYSYGVNSTEKGDLSSESTVSRIRTEHFPLTLESARPSHTSQYLCASSEQGASGANGLTFGAGSRLTVL.

Here the CDR3 DNA reads TGTGCCAGCAGCTTAAGTGGGACAGGGAGAACTGAAGCTTTCTTT. Translating it yields CASSLSGTGRTEAFF. The chain employs TRBV11-3 and TRBJ1-1; TRBD1 agrees at 9 bases. This CDR3 is built from 15 residues. V was clipped by 2 bases and J by 5 bases; unmatched bases: 6. Germline CDR1 reads SGHNT; CDR2 reads YENEEA.

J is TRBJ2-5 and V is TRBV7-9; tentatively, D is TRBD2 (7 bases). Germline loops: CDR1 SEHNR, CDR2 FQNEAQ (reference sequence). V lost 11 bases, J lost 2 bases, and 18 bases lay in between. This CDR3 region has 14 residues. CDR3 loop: CALGGRGGQETQYF. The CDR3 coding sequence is TGTGCCCTTGGGGGGAGGGGGGGACAAGAGACCCAGTACTTC.

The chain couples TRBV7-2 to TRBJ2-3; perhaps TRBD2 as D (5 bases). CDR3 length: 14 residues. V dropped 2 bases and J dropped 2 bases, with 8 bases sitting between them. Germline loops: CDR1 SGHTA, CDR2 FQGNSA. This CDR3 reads CASSLNLATDTQYF. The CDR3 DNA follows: TGTGCCAGCAGCTTAAATCTAGCCACAGATACGCAGTATTTT. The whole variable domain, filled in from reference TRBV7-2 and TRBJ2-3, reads GAGVSQSPSNKVTEKGKDVELRCDPISGHTALYWYRQSLGQGLEFLIYFQGNSAPDKSGLPSDRFSAERTGGSVSTLTIQRTQQEDSAVYLCASSLNLATDTQYFGPGTRLTVL.

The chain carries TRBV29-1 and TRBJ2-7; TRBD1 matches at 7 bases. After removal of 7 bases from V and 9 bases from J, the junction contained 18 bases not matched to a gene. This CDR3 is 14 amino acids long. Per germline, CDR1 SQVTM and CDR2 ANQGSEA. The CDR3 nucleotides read TGCAGCGGCTCCCAGCCAGGGGGTACCAACGGGCAGTACTTC. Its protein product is CSGSQPGGTNGQYF.

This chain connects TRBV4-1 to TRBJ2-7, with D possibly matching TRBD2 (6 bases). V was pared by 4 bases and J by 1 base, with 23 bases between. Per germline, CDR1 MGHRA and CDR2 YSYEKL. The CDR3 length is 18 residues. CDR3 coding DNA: TGCGCCAGCAGCCCCAAATTACTTGCCGGGACTGATTCCTACGAGCAGTACTTC. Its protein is CASSPKLLAGTDSYEQYF.

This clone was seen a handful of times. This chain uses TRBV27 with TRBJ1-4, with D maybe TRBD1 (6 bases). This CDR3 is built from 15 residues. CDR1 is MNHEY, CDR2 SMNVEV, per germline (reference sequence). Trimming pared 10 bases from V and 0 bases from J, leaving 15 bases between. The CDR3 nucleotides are TGTGCCACTTCAGGGGCGGGTTCAACTAATGAAAAACTGTTTTTT. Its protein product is CATSGAGSTNEKLFF.

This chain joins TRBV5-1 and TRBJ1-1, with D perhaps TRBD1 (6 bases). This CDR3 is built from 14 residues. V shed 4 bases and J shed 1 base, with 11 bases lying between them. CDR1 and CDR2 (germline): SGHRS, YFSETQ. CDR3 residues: CASSPQGTNTEAFF. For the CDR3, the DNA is TGCGCCAGCAGCCCCCAGGGGACGAACACTGAAGCTTTCTTT.

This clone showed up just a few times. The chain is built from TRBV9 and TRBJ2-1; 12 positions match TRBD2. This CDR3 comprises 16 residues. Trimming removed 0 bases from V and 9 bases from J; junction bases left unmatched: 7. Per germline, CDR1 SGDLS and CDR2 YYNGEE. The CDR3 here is CASSVVASGRAIEQFF. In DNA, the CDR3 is TGTGCCAGCAGCGTAGTAGCTAGCGGGAGGGCGATTGAGCAGTTCTTC.

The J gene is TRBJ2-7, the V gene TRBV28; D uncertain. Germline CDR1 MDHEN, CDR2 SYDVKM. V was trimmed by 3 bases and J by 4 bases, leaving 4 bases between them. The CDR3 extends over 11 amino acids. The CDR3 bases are TGTGCCAGCAGTTTCGGGTACGAGCAGTACTTC. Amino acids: CASSFGYEQYF.

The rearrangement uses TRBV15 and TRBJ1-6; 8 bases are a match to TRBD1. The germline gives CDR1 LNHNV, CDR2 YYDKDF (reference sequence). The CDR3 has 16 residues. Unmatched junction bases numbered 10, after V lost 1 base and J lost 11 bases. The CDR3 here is CATSRGVPGGGPPLHF. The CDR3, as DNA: TGTGCCACCAGCAGAGGAGTTCCAGGGGGCGGTCCACCCCTCCACTTT.

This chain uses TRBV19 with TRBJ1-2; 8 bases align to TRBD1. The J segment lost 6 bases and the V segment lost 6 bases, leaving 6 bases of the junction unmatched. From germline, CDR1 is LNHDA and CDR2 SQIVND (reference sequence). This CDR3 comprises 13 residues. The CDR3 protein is CASRMDRVDGYTF. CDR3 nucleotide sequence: TGTGCCAGTAGGATGGACAGGGTGGATGGCTACACCTTC.